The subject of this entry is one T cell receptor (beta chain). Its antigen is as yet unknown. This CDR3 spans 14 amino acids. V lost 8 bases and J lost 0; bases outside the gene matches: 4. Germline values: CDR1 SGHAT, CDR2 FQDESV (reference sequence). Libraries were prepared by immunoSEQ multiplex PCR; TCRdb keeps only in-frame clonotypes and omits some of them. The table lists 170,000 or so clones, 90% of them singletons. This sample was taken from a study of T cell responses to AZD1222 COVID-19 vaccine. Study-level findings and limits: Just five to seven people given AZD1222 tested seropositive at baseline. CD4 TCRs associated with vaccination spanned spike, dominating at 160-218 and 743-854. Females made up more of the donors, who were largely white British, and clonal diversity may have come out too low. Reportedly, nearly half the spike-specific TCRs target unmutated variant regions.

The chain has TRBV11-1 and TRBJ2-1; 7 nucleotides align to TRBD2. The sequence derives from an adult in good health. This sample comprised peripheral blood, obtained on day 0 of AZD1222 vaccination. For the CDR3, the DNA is TGTGCCAGCGCTCCGGGGGGCTCCTACAATGAGCAGTTCTTC. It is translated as CASAPGGSYNEQFF.